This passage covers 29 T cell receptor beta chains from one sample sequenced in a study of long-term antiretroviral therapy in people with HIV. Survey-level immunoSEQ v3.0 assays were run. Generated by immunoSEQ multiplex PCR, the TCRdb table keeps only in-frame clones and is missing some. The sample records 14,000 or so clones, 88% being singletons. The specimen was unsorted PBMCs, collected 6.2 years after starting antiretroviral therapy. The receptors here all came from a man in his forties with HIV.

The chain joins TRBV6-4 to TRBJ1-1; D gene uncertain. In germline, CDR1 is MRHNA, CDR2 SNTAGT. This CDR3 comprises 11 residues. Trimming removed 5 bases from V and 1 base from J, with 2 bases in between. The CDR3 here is CASSSNTEAFF. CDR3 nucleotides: TGTGCCAGCAGTTCGAACACTGAAGCTTTCTTT.

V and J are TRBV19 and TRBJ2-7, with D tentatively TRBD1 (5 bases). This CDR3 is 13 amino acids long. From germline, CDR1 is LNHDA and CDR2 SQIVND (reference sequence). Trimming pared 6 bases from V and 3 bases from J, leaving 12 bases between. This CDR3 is CASRGLGNYEQYF. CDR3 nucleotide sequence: TGTGCCAGTAGGGGGCTAGGCAACTACGAGCAGTACTTC.

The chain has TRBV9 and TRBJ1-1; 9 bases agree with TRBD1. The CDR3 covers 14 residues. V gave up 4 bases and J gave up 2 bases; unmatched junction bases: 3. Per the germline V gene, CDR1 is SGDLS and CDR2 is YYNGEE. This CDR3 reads CASSTGQGNTEAFF. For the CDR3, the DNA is TGTGCCAGCAGCACGGGACAGGGTAACACTGAAGCTTTCTTT.

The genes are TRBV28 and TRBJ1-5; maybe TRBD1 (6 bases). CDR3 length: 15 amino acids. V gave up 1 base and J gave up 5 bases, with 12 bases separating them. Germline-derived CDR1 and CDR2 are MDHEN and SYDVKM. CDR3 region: CASSLSPRGYQPQHF. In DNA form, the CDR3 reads TGTGCCAGCAGTTTATCCCCCAGGGGATATCAGCCCCAGCATTTT.

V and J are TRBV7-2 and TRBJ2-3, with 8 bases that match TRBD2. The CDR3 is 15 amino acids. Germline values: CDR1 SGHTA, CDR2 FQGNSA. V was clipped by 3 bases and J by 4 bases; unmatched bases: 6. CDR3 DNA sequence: TGTGCCAGCAGCTTGGGAGCGGGAGTCCCAGATACGCAGTATTTT. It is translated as CASSLGAGVPDTQYF. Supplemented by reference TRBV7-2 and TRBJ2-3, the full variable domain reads GAGVSQSPSNKVTEKGKDVELRCDPISGHTALYWYRQSLGQGLEFLIYFQGNSAPDKSGLPSDRFSAERTGGSVSTLTIQRTQQEDSAVYLCASSLGAGVPDTQYFGPGTRLTVL.

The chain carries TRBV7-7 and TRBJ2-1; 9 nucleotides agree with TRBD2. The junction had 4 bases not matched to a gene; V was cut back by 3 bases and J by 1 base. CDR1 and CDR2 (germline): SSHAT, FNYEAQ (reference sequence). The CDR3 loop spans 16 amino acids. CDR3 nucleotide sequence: TGTGCCAGCAGCTTGAGCGGGAGGCCTTCCTACAATGAGCAGTTCTTC. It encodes CASSLSGRPSYNEQFF.

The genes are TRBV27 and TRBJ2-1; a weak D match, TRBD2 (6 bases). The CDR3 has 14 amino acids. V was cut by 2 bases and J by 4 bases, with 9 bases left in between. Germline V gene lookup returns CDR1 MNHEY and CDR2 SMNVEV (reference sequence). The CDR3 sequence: CASSLAGRYNEQFF. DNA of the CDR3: TGTGCCAGCAGTTTAGCGGGAAGATACAATGAGCAGTTCTTC.

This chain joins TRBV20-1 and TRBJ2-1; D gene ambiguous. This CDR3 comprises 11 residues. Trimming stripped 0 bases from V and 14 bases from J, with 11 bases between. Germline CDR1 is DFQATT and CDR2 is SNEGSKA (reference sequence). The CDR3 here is CSAREALCKFF. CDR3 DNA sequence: TGCAGTGCTAGAGAAGCCCTTTGTAAGTTCTTC.

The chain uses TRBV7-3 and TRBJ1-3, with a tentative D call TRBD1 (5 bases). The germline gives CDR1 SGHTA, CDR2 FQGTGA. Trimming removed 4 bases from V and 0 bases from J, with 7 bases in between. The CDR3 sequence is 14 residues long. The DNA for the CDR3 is TGTGCCAGCAGCTCTGGGGGCTCTGGAAACACCATATATTTT. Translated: CASSSGGSGNTIYF.

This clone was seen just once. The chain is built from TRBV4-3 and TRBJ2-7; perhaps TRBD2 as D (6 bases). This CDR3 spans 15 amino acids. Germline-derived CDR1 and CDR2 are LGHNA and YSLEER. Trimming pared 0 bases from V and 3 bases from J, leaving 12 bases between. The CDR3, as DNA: TGCGCCAGCAGCCAAGATCTTAGCGGATACTACGAGCAGTACTTC. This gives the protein CASSQDLSGYYEQYF.

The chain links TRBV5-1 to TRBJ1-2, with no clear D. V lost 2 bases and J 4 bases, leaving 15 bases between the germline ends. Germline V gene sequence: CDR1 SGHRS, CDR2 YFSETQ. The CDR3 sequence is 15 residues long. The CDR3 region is CASSLTPSGFYGYTF. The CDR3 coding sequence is TGCGCCAGCAGCTTAACTCCCTCGGGCTTCTATGGCTACACCTTC.

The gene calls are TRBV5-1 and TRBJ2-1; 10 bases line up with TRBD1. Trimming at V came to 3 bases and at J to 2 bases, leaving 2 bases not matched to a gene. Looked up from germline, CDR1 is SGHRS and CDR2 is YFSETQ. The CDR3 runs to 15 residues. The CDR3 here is CASSYGQGAYNEQFF. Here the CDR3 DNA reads TGCGCCAGCAGCTACGGACAGGGGGCCTACAATGAGCAGTTCTTC.

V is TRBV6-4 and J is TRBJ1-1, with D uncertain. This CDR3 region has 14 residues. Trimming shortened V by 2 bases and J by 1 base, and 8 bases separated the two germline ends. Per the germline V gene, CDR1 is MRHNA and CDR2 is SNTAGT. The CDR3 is CASSDTNRNTEAFF. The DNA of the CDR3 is TGTGCCAGCAGTGACACTAACAGGAACACTGAAGCTTTCTTT.

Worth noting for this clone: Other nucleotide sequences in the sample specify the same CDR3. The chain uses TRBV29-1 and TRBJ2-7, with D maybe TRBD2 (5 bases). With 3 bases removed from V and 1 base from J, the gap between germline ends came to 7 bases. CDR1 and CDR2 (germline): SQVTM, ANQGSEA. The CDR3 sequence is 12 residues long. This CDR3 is CSVDTGSYEQYF. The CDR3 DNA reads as TGCAGCGTTGATACGGGGTCCTACGAGCAGTACTTC.

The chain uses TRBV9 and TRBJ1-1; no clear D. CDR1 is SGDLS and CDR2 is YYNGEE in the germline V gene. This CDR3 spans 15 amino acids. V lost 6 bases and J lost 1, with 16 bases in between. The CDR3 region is CASTISDIGNTEAFF. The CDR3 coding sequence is TGTGCCAGCACGATTTCGGATATCGGGAACACTGAAGCTTTCTTT. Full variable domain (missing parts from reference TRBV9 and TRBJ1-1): DSGVTQTPKHLITATGQRVTLRCSPRSGDLSVYWYQQSLDQGLQFLIQYYNGEERAKGNILERFSAQQFPDLHSELNLSSLELGDSALYFCASTISDIGNTEAFFGQGTRLTVV.

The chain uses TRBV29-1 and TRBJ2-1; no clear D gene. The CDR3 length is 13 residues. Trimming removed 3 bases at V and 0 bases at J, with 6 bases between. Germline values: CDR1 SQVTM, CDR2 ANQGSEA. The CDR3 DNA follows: TGCAGCGTTGAGGTCAGCTCCTACAATGAGCAGTTCTTC. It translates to CSVEVSSYNEQFF.

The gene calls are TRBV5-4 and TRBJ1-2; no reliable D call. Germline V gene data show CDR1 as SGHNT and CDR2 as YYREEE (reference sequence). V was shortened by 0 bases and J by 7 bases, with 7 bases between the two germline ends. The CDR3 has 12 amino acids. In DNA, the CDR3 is TGTGCCAGCAGCTTGGGAGGCTCTGGCTACACCTTC. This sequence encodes CASSLGGSGYTF.

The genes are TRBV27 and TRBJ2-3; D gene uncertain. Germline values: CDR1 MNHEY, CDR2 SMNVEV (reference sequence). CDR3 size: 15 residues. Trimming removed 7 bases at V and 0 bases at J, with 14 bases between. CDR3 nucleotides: TGTGCCAGCACACGTGCTGGGCTGAGCACAGATACGCAGTATTTT. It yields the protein CASTRAGLSTDTQYF.

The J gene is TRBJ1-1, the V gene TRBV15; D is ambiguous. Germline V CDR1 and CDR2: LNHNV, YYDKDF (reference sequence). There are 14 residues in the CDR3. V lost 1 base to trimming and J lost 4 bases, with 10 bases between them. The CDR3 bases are TGTGCCACCAGCAGAGGAGAGGTGAGCACTGAAGCTTTCTTT. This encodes CATSRGEVSTEAFF.

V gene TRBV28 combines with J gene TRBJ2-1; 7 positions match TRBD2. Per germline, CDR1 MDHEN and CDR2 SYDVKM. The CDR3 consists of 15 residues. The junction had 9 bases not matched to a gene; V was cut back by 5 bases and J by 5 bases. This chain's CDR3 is CASSPGLETHNEQFF. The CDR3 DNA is TGTGCCAGCAGTCCCGGACTAGAAACTCACAATGAGCAGTTCTTC. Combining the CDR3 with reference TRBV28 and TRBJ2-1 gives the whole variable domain DVKVTQSSRYLVKRTGEKVFLECVQDMDHENMFWYRQDPGLGLRLIYFSYDVKMKEKGDIPEGYSVSREKKERFSLILESASTNQTSMYLCASSPGLETHNEQFFGPGTRLTVL.

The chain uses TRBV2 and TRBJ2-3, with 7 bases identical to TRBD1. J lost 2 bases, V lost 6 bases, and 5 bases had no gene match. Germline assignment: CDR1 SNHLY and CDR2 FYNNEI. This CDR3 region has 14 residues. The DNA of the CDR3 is TGTGCCAGCAGCGGGACAGCCTACACAGATACGCAGTATTTT. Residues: CASSGTAYTDTQYF.

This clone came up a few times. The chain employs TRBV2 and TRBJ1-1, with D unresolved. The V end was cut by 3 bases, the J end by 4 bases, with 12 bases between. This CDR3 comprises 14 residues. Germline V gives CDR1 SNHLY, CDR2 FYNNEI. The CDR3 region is CASSEKDLGTEAFF. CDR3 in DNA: TGTGCCAGCAGTGAGAAGGATTTGGGCACTGAAGCTTTCTTT.

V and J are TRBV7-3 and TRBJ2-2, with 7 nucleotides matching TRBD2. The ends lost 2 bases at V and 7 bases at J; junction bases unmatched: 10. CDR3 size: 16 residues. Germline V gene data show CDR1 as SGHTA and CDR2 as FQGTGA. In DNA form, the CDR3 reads TGTGCCAGCAGCTTAGGGGTTGAGCGGGGTGGCGGGGAGCTGTTTTTT. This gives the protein CASSLGVERGGGELFF.

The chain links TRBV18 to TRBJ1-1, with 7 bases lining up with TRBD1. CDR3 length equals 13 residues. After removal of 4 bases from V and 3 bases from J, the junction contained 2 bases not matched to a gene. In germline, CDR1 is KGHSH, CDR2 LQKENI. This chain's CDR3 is CASSQDRDTEAFF. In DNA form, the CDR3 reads TGTGCCAGCTCACAAGACAGGGACACTGAAGCTTTCTTT.

CDR3 loop: CASSSPRWGGPYNEQFF. DNA for the CDR3: TGTGCCAGCAGCTCCCCTCGGTGGGGAGGCCCCTACAATGAGCAGTTCTTC. The chain has TRBV7-2 and TRBJ2-1; perhaps TRBD2 as D (6 bases). Between the trimmed V and J ends, which lost 4 bases and 2 bases, there was a span of 18 bases. Germline V gives CDR1 SGHTA, CDR2 FQGNSA. This CDR3 is 17 amino acids long.

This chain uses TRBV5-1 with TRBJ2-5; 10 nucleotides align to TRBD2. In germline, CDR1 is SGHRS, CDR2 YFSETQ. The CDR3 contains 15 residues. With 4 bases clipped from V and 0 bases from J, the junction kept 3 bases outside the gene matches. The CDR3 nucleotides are TGCGCCAGCAGCACTAGCGGGACCTACCAAGAGACCCAGTACTTC. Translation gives CASSTSGTYQETQYF.

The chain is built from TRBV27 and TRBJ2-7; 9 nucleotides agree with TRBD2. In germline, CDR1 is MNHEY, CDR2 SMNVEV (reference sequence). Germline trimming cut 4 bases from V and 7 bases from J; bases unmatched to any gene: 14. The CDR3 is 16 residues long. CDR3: CASSSTSGGGRGEQYF. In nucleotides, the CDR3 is TGTGCCAGCAGTTCGACTAGCGGAGGGGGCAGAGGAGAGCAGTACTTC.

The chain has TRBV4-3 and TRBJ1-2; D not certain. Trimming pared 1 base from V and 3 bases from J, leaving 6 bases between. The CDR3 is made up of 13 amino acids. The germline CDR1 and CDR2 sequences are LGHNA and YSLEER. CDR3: CASSQAVYYGYTF. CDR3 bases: TGCGCCAGCAGCCAAGCAGTATACTATGGCTACACCTTC.

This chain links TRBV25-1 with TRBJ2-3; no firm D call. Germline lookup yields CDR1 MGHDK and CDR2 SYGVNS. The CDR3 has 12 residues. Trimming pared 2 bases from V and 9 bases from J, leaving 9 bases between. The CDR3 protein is CASSEPSGTQYF. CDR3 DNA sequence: TGTGCCAGCAGTGAACCCTCGGGCACGCAGTATTTT. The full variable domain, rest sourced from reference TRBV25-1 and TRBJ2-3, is EADIYQTPRYLVIGTGKKITLECSQTMGHDKMYWYQQDPGMELHLIHYSYGVNSTEKGDLSSESTVSRIRTEHFPLTLESARPSHTSQYLCASSEPSGTQYFGPGTRLTVL.